The 3 T cell receptor beta chains below were found in one sample sequenced in a study of regulatory T cells in long-lasting Graves disease. Time point specified: persistent/refractory GD, antithyroid drugs over 5 years with positive TRAb. From PBMCs, RNA was extracted and then used to make the TCR library. The authors built TCR beta libraries using iRepertoire HTBI primers and Arm-PCR of CDR3 regions. TCRdb re-called the multiplex PCR reads with MiXCR, one entry per CDR3 protein. The sample shows about 470,000 distinct CDR3 sequences, approximately 21% of them seen only once. The starting material was peripheral blood mononuclear cells (PBMCs), obtained when the disease was refractory, from a patient treated with antithyroid drugs. The receptors were sampled from a female donor with Graves disease.

This clonotype came up many times. The chain employs TRBV20-1 and TRBJ2-7, with 9 bases aligning to TRBD1. Looked up from germline, CDR1 is DFQATT and CDR2 is SNEGSKA (reference sequence). The V gene end was trimmed by 3 bases and the J gene end by 7 bases; junction bases not matched to a gene: 10. The CDR3 loop spans 14 amino acids. The CDR3 DNA reads as TGCAGTGCTAGTATGGTGACAGGGGGTTTAGAGCAGTACTTC. Protein product: CSASMVTGGLEQYF.

The rearrangement links TRBV7-2 to TRBJ2-1, with 8 bases that match TRBD1. Germline V gene data show CDR1 as SGHTA and CDR2 as FQGNSA. V lost 4 bases and J lost 10; bases outside the gene matches: 6. CDR3 size: 13 residues. CDR3 in DNA: TGTGCCAGCAGCTCGACAGGGGACTCGGAGCAGTTCTTC. This codes for CASSSTGDSEQFF.

V gene TRBV28 combines with J gene TRBJ2-1; TRBD1 might be the D (5 bases). CDR3 size: 14 residues. The V and J ends lost 7 bases and 1 base respectively, with 11 bases between them. Germline-derived CDR1 and CDR2 are MDHEN and SYDVKM. The DNA of the CDR3 is TGTGCCAGCATTCTAGGGGATTCCTACAATGAGCAGTTCTTC. Translated, it gives CASILGDSYNEQFF.